In this sample, the clone carrying this T cell receptor beta chain turned up once. Antigen specificity is unknown. Sequencing was performed with immunoSEQ multiplex PCR; in TCRdb, only in-frame clones are kept and a portion is missing. This repertoire shows about 150,000 clones, around 86% found once; its top ten account for approximately 9.1%. The CDR3 has 13 residues. The V and J ends lost 6 bases and 2 bases respectively, with 11 bases between them. This sample is part of a study of T cell responses to AZD1222 COVID-19 vaccine. General observations from the study: The number of AZD1222 recipients seropositive at baseline was only five to seven. Spike as a whole was targeted by vaccine-associated CD4 TCRs, dominant at 160-218 and 743-854. Donors were chiefly white British, with a greater number of females, and clonal diversity was perhaps underestimated.

This clonotype originated in an adult who received the AZD1222 COVID-19 vaccine. Material: peripheral blood, obtained 28 days after the second AZD1222 dose. The chain is built from TRBV12-3 or TRBV12-4 and TRBJ2-7; D ambiguous. The CDR3 DNA sequence: TGTGCCAGCAGGAAGGGTGGAACCTACGAGCAGTACTTC. Its protein is CASRKGGTYEQYF.